The clone carrying this T cell receptor beta chain was observed a few times. The germline V gene encodes CDR1 MNHEY and CDR2 SVGAGI. The CDR3 consists of 15 residues. V shed 2 bases and J shed 3 bases, with 10 bases lying between them. This sample stems from a study of spatial heterogeneity in lung cancer. Time point in this sample: sample taken at primary tumor resection. TCRdb analysed the 5' RACE reads with MiXCR anew, one entry per CDR3 protein. The repertoire holds approximately 40,000 distinct CDR3 sequences, with 6.5% to 9.5% as singletons. Specimen: PBMCs, collected at surgery. This chain links TRBV6-5 with TRBJ1-4, with D tentatively TRBD1 (6 bases). This receptor was taken from a male donor with early-stage non-small cell lung cancer. The CDR3 DNA is TGTGCCAGCAGTTACGAGAGGGGGGCTAATGAAAAACTGTTTTTT. Its protein product is CASSYERGANEKLFF.